This entry features one T cell receptor beta chain sequence. Its antigen remains unknown. This entry is derived from a study of cytomegalovirus exposure and HLA in healthy donors. The protocol was immunoSEQ multiplex PCR, while the TCRdb copy is restricted to in-frame clones and leaves out a portion. The table lists roughly 130,000 clones, 85% to 90% of them singletons, with around 1.5% in the top ten. Study-level points and caveats: Cytomegalovirus status, reportedly, was diagnosed with high specificity and sensitivity by the classifier. Most sequenced TCRs were rare (though some public TCRs occurred in many donors). The study labeled fewer than 200 TCR beta chains cytomegalovirus-associated. According to a later analysis, TCR clusters from the first cohort tended to co-occur in the approximately 130 validation repertoires.

The sample comprised PBMCs. The clonotype was recovered from a man aged 25 to 40 in good health and CMV-seronegative.

CDR3 protein: CAISGTSGVNEQFF. CDR3 DNA sequence: TGTGCCATCAGTGGGACTAGCGGAGTCAATGAGCAGTTCTTC. This rearrangement joins TRBV10-3 to TRBJ2-1; TRBD2 aligns across 10 bases. The J segment lost 6 bases and the V segment lost 4 bases, leaving 3 bases of the junction unmatched. CDR1 and CDR2 from the germline V gene are ENHRY and SYGVKD. CDR3 size: 14 residues.